The present T cell receptor beta chain was sequenced within a study of shared clonotypes between healthy human individuals. Turning to the study itself: For every donor, three CD4 naive, three CD4 memory, two CD8 naive and one CD8 memory plates were used. Findings of the study overall: Of the naive CD4 clonotypes, around 4.9% were shared across a handful of donors.

CDR1 and CDR2 (germline): MDHEN, SYDVKM. Trimming took off 6 bases at V and 5 bases at J, with 20 bases between the two ends. The CDR3 covers 15 residues. Points on this clone: Its specificity is not known.

Sequencing was performed with immunoSEQ multiplex PCR; in TCRdb, only in-frame clones are kept and a portion is missing. Of approximately 1,000,000 clones listed, approximately 77% are singletons. The source material was memory CD4+ T cells from PBMCs. Subset here: CD45RA-negative fraction. This clonotype was sampled from a man aged 18 to 29 in good health. Some clones in this sample may be carry-over from other donors' samples. The genes are TRBV28 and TRBJ2-7; D is perhaps TRBD2 (5 bases). This CDR3 reads CASRAPQAAGDEQYF. CDR3 coding DNA: TGTGCCAGCAGGGCTCCCCAGGCGGCCGGGGACGAGCAGTACTTC.